Reported below is one TCR beta chain. Its specificity is not known. The sample originates from a study of beta chain features in type 1 diabetes. Study-wide findings and caveats: Small HLA sub-analyses could not settle whether HLA shapes TCRB rearrangement. People with Type 1 diabetes carried modestly yet significantly shorter TCRB CDR3s in all four CD4+ subsets. VDJ junctions from type 1 diabetes patients carried fewer insertions and larger deletions.

Expressed TCRB transcripts were sequenced because the isolated RNA had all been reverse transcribed beforehand. Only in-frame clones appear in the TCRdb table, and some are missing; sequencing was by immunoSEQ multiplex PCR. The sample yields 200,000 to 300,000 clones, roughly 20% seen once. Only one heparinised blood draw was taken per donor, and its volume averaged about 120 mL. Germline trimming cut 4 bases from V and 4 bases from J; bases unmatched to any gene: 10. CDR1 SGDLS and CDR2 YYNGEE come from the germline V gene. This CDR3 is built from 15 residues. The TCR originated in a woman in her forties with type 1 diabetes. The source material was naive CD4+ T cells from blood. The chain joins TRBV9 to TRBJ1-2; 7 nucleotides match TRBD1. DNA of the CDR3: TGTGCCAGCAGCTTCGCAGGGACAGTTTTCTATGGCTACACCTTC. It specifies CASSFAGTVFYGYTF.